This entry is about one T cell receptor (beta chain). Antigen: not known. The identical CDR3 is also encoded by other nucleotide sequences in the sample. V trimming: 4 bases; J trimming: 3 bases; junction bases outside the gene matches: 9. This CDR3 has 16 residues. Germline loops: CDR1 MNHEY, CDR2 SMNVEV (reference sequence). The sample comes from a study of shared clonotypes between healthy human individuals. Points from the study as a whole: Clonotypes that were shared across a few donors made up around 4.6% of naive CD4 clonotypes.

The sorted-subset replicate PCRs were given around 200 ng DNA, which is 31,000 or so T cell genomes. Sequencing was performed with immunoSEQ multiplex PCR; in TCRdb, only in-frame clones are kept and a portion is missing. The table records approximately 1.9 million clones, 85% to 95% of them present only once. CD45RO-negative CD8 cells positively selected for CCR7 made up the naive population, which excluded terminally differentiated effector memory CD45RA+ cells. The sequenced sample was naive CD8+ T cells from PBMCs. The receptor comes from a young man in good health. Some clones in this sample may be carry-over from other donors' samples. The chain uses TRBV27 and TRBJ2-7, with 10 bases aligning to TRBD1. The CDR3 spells CASSSSPGTGVYEQYF. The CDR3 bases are TGTGCCAGCAGTTCATCCCCCGGGACAGGGGTCTACGAGCAGTACTTC.